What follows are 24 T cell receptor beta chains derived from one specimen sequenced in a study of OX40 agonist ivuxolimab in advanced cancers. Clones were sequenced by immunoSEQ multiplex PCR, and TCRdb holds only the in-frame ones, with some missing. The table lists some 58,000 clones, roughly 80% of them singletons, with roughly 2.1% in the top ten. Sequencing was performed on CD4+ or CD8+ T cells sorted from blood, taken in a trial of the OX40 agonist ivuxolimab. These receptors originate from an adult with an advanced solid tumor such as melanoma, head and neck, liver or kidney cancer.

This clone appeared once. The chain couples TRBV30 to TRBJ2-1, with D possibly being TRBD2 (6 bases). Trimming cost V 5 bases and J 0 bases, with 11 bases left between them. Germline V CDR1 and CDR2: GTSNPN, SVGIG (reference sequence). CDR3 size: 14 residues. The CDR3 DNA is TGTGCCTGGGACACCGGGGGCTCCTACAATGAGCAGTTCTTC. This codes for CAWDTGGSYNEQFF.

The CDR3 nucleotides are TGTGCCAGCAGTGAAGATGGGGGGGGGAACACTGAAGCTTTCTTT. Residues: CASSEDGGGNTEAFF. V gene TRBV2 combines with J gene TRBJ1-1, with D possibly being TRBD1 (5 bases). The V gene lost 1 base and the J gene lost 1 base, with 10 bases spanning the gap. The CDR3 contains 15 residues. Germline-derived CDR1 and CDR2 are SNHLY and FYNNEI.

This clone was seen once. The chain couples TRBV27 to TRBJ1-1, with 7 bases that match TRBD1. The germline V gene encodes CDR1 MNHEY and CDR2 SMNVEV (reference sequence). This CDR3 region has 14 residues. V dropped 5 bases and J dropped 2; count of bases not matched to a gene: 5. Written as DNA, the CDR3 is TGTGCCAGCAGTCGGACAGGAGGAAACACTGAAGCTTTCTTT. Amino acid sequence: CASSRTGGNTEAFF.

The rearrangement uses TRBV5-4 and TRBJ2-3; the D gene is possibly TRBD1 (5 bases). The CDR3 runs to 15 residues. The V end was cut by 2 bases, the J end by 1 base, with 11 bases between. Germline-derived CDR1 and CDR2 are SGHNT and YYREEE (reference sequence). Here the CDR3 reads CASSLLGEGTDTQYF. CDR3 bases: TGTGCCAGCAGCTTATTAGGGGAAGGCACAGATACGCAGTATTTT.

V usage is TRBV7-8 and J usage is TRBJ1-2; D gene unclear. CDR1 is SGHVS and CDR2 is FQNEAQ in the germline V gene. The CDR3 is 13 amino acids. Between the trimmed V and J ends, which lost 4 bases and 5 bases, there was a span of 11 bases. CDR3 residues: CASSSRGGYGYTF. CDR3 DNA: TGTGCCAGCAGCTCCCGGGGAGGGTATGGCTACACCTTC. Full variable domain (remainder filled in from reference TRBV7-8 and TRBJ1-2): GAGVSQSPRYKVAKRGQDVALRCDPISGHVSLFWYQQALGQGPEFLTYFQNEAQLDKSGLPSDRFFAERPEGSVSTLKIQRTQQEDSAVYLCASSSRGGYGYTFGSGTRLTVV.

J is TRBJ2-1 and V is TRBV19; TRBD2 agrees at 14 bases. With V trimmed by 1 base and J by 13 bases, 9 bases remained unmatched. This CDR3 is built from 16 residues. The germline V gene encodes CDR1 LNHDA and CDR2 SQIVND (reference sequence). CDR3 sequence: CASSIGRLAGGPYQFF. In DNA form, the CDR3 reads TGTGCCAGTAGTATAGGGAGACTAGCGGGAGGGCCGTATCAGTTCTTC.

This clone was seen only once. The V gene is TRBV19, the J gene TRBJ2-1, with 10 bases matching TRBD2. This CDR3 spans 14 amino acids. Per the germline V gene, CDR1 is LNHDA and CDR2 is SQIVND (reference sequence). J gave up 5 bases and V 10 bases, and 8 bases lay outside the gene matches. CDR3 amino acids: CATSGTSDDNEQFF. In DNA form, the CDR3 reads TGTGCCACCTCCGGGACTAGCGACGACAATGAGCAGTTCTTC.

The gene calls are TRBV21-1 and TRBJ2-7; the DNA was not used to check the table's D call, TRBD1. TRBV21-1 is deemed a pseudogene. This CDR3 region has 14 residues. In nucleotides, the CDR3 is TGTGCCAGCAGCAAAGGACAGAGCTCCTACGAGCAGTACGTC. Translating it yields CASSKGQSSYEQYV.

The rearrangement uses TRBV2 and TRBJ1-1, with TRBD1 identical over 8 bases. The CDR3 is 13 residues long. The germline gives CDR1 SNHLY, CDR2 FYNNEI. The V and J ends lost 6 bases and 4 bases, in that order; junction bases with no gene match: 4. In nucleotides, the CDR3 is TGTGCCAGCAGGGTAACAGGGGGCACTGAAGCTTTCTTT. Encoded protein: CASRVTGGTEAFF. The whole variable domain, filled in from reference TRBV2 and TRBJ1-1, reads EPEVTQTPSHQVTQMGQEVILRCVPISNHLYFYWYRQILGQKVEFLVSFYNNEISEKSEIFDDQFSVERPDGSNFTLKIRSTKLEDSAMYFCASRVTGGTEAFFGQGTRLTVV.

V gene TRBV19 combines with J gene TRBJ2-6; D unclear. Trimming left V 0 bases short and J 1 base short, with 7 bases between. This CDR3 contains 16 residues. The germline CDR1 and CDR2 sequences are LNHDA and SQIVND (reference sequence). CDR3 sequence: CASSIDQFSGANVLTF. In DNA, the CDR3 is TGTGCCAGTAGTATAGATCAATTTTCTGGGGCCAACGTCCTGACTTTC. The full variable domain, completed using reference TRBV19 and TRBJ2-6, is DGGITQSPKYLFRKEGQNVTLSCEQNLNHDAMYWYRQDPGQGLRLIYYSQIVNDFQKGDIAEGYSVSREKKESFPLTVTSAQKNPTAFYLCASSIDQFSGANVLTFGAGSRLTVL.

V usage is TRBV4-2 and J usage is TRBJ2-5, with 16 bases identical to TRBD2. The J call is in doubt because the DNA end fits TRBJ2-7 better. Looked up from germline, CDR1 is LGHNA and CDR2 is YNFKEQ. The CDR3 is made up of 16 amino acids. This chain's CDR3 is CASSQGLAGGDYEQYF. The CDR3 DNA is TGTGCCAGCAGCCAGGGACTAGCGGGAGGGGACTACGAGCAGTACTTC.

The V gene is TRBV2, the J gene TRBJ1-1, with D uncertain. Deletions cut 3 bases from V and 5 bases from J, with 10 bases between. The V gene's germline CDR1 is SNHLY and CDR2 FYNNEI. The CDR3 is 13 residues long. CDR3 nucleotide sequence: TGTGCCAGCAGTGAGGGCAGTTGGACTGAAGCTTTCTTT. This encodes CASSEGSWTEAFF.

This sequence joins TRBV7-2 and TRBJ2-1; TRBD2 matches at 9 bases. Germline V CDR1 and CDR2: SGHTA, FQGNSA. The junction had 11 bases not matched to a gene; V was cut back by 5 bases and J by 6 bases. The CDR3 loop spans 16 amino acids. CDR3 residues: CASSRGREGPINEQFF. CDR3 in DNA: TGTGCCAGCAGCCGAGGGCGGGAGGGCCCTATCAATGAGCAGTTCTTC.

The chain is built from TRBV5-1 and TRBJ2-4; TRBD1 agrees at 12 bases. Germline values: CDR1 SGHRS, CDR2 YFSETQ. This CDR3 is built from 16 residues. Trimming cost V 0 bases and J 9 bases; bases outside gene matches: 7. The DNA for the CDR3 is TGCGCCAGCAGCTTGGCCGGGACAGGGGGCGTTAGCATTCAGTACTTC. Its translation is CASSLAGTGGVSIQYF. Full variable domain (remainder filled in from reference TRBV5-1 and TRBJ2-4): KAGVTQTPRYLIKTRGQQVTLSCSPISGHRSVSWYQQTPGQGLQFLFEYFSETQRNKGNFPGRFSGRQFSNSRSEMNVSTLELGDSALYLCASSLAGTGGVSIQYFGAGTRLSVL.

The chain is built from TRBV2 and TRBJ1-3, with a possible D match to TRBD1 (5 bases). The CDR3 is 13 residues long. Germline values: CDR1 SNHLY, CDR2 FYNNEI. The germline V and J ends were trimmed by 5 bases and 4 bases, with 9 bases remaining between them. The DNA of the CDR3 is TGTGCCAGCAGTAGGACAACAGGAAACACCATATATTTT. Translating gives CASSRTTGNTIYF.

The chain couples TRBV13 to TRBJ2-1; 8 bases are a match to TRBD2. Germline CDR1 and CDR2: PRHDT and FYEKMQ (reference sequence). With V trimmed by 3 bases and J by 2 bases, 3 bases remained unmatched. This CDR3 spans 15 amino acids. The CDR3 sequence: CASSFLAGAYNEQFF. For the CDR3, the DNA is TGTGCCAGCAGCTTTCTAGCGGGCGCCTACAATGAGCAGTTCTTC.

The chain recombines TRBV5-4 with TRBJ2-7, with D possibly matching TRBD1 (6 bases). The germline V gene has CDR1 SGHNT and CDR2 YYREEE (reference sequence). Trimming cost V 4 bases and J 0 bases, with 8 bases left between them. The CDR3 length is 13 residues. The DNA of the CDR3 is TGTGCCAGCAGCCGGGACAACTCCTACGAGCAGTACTTC. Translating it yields CASSRDNSYEQYF.

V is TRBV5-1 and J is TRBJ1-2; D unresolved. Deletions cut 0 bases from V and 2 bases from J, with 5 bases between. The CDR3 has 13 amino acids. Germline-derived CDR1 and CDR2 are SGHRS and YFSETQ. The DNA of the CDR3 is TGCGCCAGCAGCTTGGGGCGGAACTATGGCTACACCTTC. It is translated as CASSLGRNYGYTF.

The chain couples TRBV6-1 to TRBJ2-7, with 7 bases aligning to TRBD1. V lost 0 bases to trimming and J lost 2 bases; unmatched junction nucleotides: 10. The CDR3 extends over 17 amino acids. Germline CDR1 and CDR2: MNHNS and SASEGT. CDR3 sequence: CASSEAPGTARAYEQYV. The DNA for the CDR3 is TGTGCCAGCAGTGAAGCCCCTGGGACAGCCCGAGCCTACGAGCAGTACGTC.

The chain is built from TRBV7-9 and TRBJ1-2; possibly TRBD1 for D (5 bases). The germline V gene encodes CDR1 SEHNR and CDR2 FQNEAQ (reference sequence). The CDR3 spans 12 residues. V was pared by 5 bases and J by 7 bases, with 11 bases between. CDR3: CASSQQEVGYTF. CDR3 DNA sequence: TGTGCCAGCAGCCAACAGGAGGTTGGCTACACCTTC.

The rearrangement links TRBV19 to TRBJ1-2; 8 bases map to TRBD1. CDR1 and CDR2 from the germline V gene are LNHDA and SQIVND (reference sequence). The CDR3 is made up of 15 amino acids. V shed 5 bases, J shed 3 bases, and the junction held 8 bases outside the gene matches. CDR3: CASSPNRGSYYGYTF. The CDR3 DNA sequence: TGTGCCAGTAGTCCCAACAGGGGGAGTTACTATGGCTACACCTTC. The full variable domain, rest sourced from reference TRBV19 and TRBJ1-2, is DGGITQSPKYLFRKEGQNVTLSCEQNLNHDAMYWYRQDPGQGLRLIYYSQIVNDFQKGDIAEGYSVSREKKESFPLTVTSAQKNPTAFYLCASSPNRGSYYGYTFGSGTRLTVV.

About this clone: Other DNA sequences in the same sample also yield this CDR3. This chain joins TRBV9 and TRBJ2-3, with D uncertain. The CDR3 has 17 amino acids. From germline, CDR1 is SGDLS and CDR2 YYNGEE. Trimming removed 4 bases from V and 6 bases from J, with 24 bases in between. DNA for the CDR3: TGTGCCAGCAGCCCATCCTCAGTGACCTCCCGCCGGGATACGCAGTATTTT. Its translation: CASSPSSVTSRRDTQYF. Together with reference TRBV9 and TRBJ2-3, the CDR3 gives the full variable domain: DSGVTQTPKHLITATGQRVTLRCSPRSGDLSVYWYQQSLDQGLQFLIQYYNGEERAKGNILERFSAQQFPDLHSELNLSSLELGDSALYFCASSPSSVTSRRDTQYFGPGTRLTVL.

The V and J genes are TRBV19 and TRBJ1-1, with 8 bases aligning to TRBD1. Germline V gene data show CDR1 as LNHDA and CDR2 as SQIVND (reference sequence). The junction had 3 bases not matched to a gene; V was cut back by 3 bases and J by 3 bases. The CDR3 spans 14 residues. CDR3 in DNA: TGTGCCAGTAGTATGGACAGGGCGTACACTGAAGCTTTCTTT. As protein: CASSMDRAYTEAFF.

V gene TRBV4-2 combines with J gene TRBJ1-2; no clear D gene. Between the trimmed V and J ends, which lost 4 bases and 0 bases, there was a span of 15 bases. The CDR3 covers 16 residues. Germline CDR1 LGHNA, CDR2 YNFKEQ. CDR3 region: CASSLTQYQANYGYTF. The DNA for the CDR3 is TGTGCCAGCAGCCTAACGCAGTACCAAGCTAACTATGGCTACACCTTC.